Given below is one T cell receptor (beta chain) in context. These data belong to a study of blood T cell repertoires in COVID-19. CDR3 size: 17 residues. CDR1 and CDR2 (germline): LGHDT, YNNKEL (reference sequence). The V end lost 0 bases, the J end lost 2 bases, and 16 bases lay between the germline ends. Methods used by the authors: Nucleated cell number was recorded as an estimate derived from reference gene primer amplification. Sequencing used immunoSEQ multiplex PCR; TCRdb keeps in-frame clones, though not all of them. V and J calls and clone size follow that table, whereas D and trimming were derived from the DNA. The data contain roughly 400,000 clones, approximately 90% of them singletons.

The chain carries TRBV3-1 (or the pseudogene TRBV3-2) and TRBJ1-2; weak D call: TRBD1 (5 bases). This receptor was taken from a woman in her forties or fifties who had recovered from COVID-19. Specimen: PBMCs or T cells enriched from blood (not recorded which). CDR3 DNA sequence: TGTGCCAGCAGCCAAGATTGGGGGGAGAGCTCCAACTATGGCTACACCTTC. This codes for CASSQDWGESSNYGYTF.